This TCR beta chain was identified in a study of T-cell memory formation after mild COVID-19. About the study: TCR clusters showed largely donor specificity.

J gave up 5 bases and V 5 bases, and 10 bases lay outside the gene matches. This CDR3 region has 16 residues. CDR1 is MRHNA, CDR2 SNTAGT, per germline. Using its own MiXCR run on the 5' RACE reads, TCRdb lists one record per CDR3 protein. The sample has 150,000 to 200,000 distinct CDR3 sequences; 31% are singletons. Sequenced: PBMCs or a T cell subset sorted from them (not recorded which). The source is an adult woman who had mild COVID-19 (a few samples of this study predate the infection). Cell type and time point are not known. This chain uses TRBV6-4 with TRBJ2-1; 9 bases are shared with TRBD2. Written as DNA, the CDR3 is TGTGCCAGCAGTCTCCTAGCTGGCGGGGGGGACAATGAGCAGTTCTTC. As protein: CASSLLAGGGDNEQFF.